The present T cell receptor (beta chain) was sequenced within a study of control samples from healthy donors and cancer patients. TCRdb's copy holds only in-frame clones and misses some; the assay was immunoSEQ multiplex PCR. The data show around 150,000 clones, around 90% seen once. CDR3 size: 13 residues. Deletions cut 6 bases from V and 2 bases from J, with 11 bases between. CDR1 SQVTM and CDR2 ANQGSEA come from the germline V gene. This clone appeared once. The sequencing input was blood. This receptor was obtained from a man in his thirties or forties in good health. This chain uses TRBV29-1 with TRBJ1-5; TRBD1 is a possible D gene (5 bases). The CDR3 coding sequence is TGCAGCGTGGGGGTGGGCGGCAATCAGCCCCAGCATTTT. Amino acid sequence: CSVGVGGNQPQHF. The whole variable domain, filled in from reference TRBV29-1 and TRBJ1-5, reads SAVISQKPSRDICQRGTSLTIQCQVDSQVTMMFWYRQQPGQSLTLIATANQGSEATYESGFVIDKFPISRPNLTFSTLTVSNMSPEDSSIYLCSVGVGGNQPQHFGDGTRLSIL.